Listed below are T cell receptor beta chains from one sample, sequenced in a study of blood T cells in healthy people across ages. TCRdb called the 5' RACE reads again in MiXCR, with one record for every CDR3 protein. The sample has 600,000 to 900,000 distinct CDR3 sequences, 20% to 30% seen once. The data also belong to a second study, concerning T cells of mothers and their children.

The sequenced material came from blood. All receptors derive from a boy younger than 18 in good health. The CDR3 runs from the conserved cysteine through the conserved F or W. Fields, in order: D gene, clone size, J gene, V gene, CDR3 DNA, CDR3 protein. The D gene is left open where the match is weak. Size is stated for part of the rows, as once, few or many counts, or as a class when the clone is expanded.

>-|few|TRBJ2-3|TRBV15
TGTGCCACCAGCAGAGAAGGTTCACGGCCCACAGATACGCAGTATTTT
CATSREGSRPTDTQYF
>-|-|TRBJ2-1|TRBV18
TGTGCCAGCTCACCAAAGGGACAAAGCTCCTACAATGAGCAGTTCTTC
CASSPKGQSSYNEQFF
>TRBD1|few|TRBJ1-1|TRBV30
TGTGCCTGGGTCCCCGGGACAGGGGGGACTGAAGCTTTCTTT
CAWVPGTGGTEAFF
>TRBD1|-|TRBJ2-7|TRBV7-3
TGTGCCAGCAGCTCGACAGGGGTGGGCGAGCAGTACTTC
CASSSTGVGEQYF
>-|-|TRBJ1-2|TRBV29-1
TGCAGCGTTCGCGAACAGGCGTCCTATGGCTACACCTTC
CSVREQASYGYTF
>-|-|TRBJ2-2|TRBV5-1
TGCGCCAGCAGCCCTCAAACAACCGCCGGGGAGCTGTTTTTT
CASSPQTTAGELFF
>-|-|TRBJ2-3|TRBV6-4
TGTGCCAGCAGTAAAGCGGATGGGACAGATACGCAGTATTTT
CASSKADGTDTQYF
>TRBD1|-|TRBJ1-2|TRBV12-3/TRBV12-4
TGTGCCAGCAGTTCCCACGGACAGGGGGACTATGGCTACACCTTC
CASSSHGQGDYGYTF
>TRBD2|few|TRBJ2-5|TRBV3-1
TGTGCCAGCAGCCTCGGGGGGGCCAAGGGATCCCAGTACTTC
CASSLGGAKGSQYF
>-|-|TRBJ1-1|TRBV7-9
TGTGCCAGCATAGAGAAGGGAGAAGCTTTCTTT
CASIEKGEAFF
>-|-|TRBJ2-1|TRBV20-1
TGCAGTGCTAGACAGTTAGGTGAGCAGTTCTTC
CSARQLGEQFF
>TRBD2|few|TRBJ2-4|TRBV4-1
TGCGCCAGCAGCCTACTAGCGGGGGTAGCCAAAAACATTCAGTACTTC
CASSLLAGVAKNIQYF
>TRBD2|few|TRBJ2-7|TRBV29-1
TGCAGCGCCCAGAAAGCGGGGATGGGCGAGCAGTACTTC
CSAQKAGMGEQYF
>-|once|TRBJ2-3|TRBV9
TGTGCCAGCAGCCCCATCGGGGCGCGGGGCGATACTAGCACAGATACGCAGTATTTT
CASSPIGARGDTSTDTQYF
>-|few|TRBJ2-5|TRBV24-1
TGTGCCACCAGTGATCCGCAGACTACGGGGGAGGAGACCCAGTACTTC
CATSDPQTTGEETQYF
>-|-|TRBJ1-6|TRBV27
TGTGCCAGCAGTCTCCTCTCCTATAATTCACCCCTTCACTTT
CASSLLSYNSPLHF
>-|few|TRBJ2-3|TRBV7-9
TGTGCCAGCAGCTTCCCGCGTCCCTCGCAGTATTTT
CASSFPRPSQYF
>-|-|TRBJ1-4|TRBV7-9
TGTGCCAGCAGTCCTGGGGGGGATCAACTGTTTTTT
CASSPGGDQLFF
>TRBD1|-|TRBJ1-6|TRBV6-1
TGTGCCAGCAGGCGTGACAGGGATACCTATAATTCACCCCTCCACTTT
CASRRDRDTYNSPLHF
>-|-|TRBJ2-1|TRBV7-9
TGTGCCAGCAGACCCTCCGGTAGGTCTATCTACAATGAGCAGTTCTTC
CASRPSGRSIYNEQFF
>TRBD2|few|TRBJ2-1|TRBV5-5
TGTGCCAGCAGCTCGGCTAGCGGGGGGGCCTCAAATGAGCAGTTCTTC
CASSSASGGASNEQFF
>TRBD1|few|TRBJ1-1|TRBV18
TGTGCCAGCTCACCAACTACAACAGGGGGGGGAACTGAAGCTTTCTTT
CASSPTTTGGGTEAFF
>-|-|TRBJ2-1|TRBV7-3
TGTGCCAGCAACCTCGAGGGCAGAAACAATGAGCAGTTCTTC
CASNLEGRNNEQFF
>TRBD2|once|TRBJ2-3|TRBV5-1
TGCGCCAGCAGCTGGACTAGGTGGGAAAGCACAGATACGCAGTATTTT
CASSWTRWESTDTQYF
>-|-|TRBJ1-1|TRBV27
TGTGCCAGCAGTCCAACCGGGGACTTGATTTTTTTCACTGAAGCTTTCTTT
CASSPTGDLIFFTEAFF
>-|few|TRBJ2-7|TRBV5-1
TGCGCCAGCAGCTTAGTAGGGGTGCTATCCTACGAGCAGTACTTC
CASSLVGVLSYEQYF
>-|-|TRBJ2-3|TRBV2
TGTGCCAGCAGTGAAGGGACAACTAGCACAGATACGCAGTATTTT
CASSEGTTSTDTQYF
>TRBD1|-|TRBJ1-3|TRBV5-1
TGCGCCAGCAGCTTGGGGGGGACAGGGGCCTCTGGAAACACCATATATTTT
CASSLGGTGASGNTIYF
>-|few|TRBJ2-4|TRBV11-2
TGTGCCAGCAGCAAATTTCGGCGGGGGCTATTCACCGGCATTCAGTACTTC
CASSKFRRGLFTGIQYF
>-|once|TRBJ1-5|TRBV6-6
TGTGCCAGCAGTTTACGGGGGGACTGGATTAGCAATCAGCCCCAGCATTTT
CASSLRGDWISNQPQHF
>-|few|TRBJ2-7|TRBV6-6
TGTGCCAGCAGTTATATGTGGGCGGACGAGCAGTACTTC
CASSYMWADEQYF
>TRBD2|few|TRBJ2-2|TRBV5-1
TGCGCCAGCAGCATCCGCGGGACTACCGCCGGGCCCGGGGAGCTGTTTTTT
CASSIRGTTAGPGELFF
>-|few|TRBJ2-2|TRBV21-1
TGTGCCAGCAGCAAAACCCCAACGAACACCGGGGAGCTGTTTTTT
CASSKTPTNTGELFF
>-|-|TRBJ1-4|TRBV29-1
TGCAGCGTACGTTCTCAGCGGGATAATGAAAAACTGTTTTTT
CSVRSQRDNEKLFF
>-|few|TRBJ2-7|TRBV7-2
TGTGCCAGCAGTAAATACAGGGCTTACGAGCAGTACTTC
CASSKYRAYEQYF
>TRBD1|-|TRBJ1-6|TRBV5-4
TGTGCCAGCAGCCTGTACAGGGGATTGAATTCACCCCTCCACTTT
CASSLYRGLNSPLHF
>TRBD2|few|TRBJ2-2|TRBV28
TGTGCCAGCAGTGCGGGGGGGGCGAACACCGGGGAGCTGTTTTTT
CASSAGGANTGELFF
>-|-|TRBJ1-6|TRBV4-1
TGCGCCAGCAGCCAAGAGGGGGACCATGGGCCCCTCCACTTT
CASSQEGDHGPLHF
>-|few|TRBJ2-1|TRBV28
TGTGCCAGCAGCCCCAGGGGTAATATCTACAATGAGCAGTTCTTC
CASSPRGNIYNEQFF
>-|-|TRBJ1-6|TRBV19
TGTGCCAGTACAGAGTCCTATAATTCACCCCTCCACTTT
CASTESYNSPLHF
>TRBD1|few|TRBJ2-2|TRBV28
TGTGCCAGCAGTTTCCAGGGACAGAGAAACCGGGGGGAGCTGTTTTTT
CASSFQGQRNRGELFF
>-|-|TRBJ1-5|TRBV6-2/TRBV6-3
TGTGCCAGCAGTTTCGGCGGGGCACCCCTGTGGAATCAGCCCCAGCATTTT
CASSFGGAPLWNQPQHF
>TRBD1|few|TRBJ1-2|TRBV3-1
TGTGCCAGCAGCCAAGATAGGGGCAGGGGGCGAGGTGGCTACACCTTC
CASSQDRGRGRGGYTF
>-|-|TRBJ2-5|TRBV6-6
TGTGCCAGCACCCTACGACCTCAAGAGACCCAGTACTTC
CASTLRPQETQYF
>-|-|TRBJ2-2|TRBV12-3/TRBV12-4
TGTGCCAGCAGTTTCCCGCAGGGGTTGAACACCGGGGAGCTGTTTTTT
CASSFPQGLNTGELFF
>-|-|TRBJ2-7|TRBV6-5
TGTGCCAGCAGTTACTCGAAGGCCTACGAGCAGTACTTC
CASSYSKAYEQYF